The following is a TCR beta chain sequence with its context. No cognate antigen has been identified for it. No qualities accompany the bases; no much larger clone lies one base away. PBMCs were isolated by Ficoll-Paque density gradient centrifugation. The data derive from a study of T-cell memory formation after mild COVID-19 (dated by TCRdb to 2020 to 2022). Broadly, across the study: Most TCR sequence clusters were specific to one of the two donors. The cohort was made up of two young adult volunteers, one female and one male, who were previously healthy. In a couple of donors, T-cell clones that expanded and contracted after mild COVID-19 were followed by sequencing TCRalpha and TCRbeta repertoires longitudinally. What the work shows at the level of the full study, not this receptor alone: SARS-CoV-2 specificity was not confirmed for the second-wave clones peaking on day 37. Some responding clones were detected in pre-infection memory, suggesting pre-existing cross-reactive memory T cells joined the SARS-CoV-2 response. Contracting CD4+ clones appeared mostly in the CM and EM memory subsets, whereas CD8+ clones were enriched in EMRA. From day 15 to 85, contracting clones showed balanced CD4/CD8 phenotypes, whereas a second wave of clones that expanded from day 15 to 37 leaned towards CD4+. Only two mild cases were covered by the study, and larger cohorts that include severe cases with pre-infection samples were considered necessary.

Sequencing instrument: Illumina NovaSeq 6000. TCRalpha and TCRbeta cDNA libraries were built by 5'RACE with constant-segment primers, adding sample barcodes and unique molecular identifiers. Trizol reagent was used to extract RNA from every sample. Amplification of the libraries took two PCR steps, and the second step added a second sample barcode plus Illumina TruSeq adapters. Libraries were sequenced on an Illumina NovaSeq with 2 x 150 bp paired-end reads. Turning to the authors' computational methods: The reads were demultiplexed and collapsed into UMI-guided consensus sequences using migec v1.2.7. Using mixcr v2.1.11, UMI consensuses were aligned to TRA and TRB V and J templates and then assembled into clonotypes. A clonotype was counted as expanded or contracted only if both edgeR and NoisET called the change significant, with noise models trained on biological replicates. edgeR calls used a false discovery rate-adjusted p below 0.01 and a log2 fold-change threshold of 1. As an exploratory analysis of dynamics, PCA with hierarchical clustering was applied to max-normalized trajectories of the 1000 most abundant clonotypes. Separately sequenced CD4+ and CD8+ repertoires were used to assign the CD4 or CD8 phenotype of responding clones. The public reads were reanalyzed by TCRdb: fastp trimming at Q25, MiXCR alignment, in-frame beta chains only. Rows are unified per CDR3 protein, each entry keeping the most common DNA and genes. The V and J calls follow TCRdb's processing rather than the paper's. This sample comprises under 400,000 distinct CDR3 sequences, under 25% of them detected only once. The top ten constitute about an eighth of the sample.

From cysteine to phenylalanine, the CDR3 is 15 amino acids long. Just the 45-base CDR3 DNA is kept, in frame starting at base 1. V trim: 3 bases; J trim: 5 bases; unmatched bases: 6. The germline V gene gives CDR1 as MGHDK and CDR2 as SYGVNS. The TCR was taken from an adult woman who had mild COVID-19 (a few samples of this study predate the infection). The sample titles of this study are shuffled in the database, so cell type and time point are left out; the donor was told from shared clones. What was sequenced was PBMCs or a T cell subset sorted from them (not recorded which). The V gene is TRBV25-1 and the J gene is TRBJ2-1, with 8 middle bases fitting TRBD2. The CDR3 region: CASSESPTSDNEQFF. The DNA sequence follows: TGTGCCAGCAGTGAGTCTCCGACTAGCGACAATGAGCAGTTCTTC.